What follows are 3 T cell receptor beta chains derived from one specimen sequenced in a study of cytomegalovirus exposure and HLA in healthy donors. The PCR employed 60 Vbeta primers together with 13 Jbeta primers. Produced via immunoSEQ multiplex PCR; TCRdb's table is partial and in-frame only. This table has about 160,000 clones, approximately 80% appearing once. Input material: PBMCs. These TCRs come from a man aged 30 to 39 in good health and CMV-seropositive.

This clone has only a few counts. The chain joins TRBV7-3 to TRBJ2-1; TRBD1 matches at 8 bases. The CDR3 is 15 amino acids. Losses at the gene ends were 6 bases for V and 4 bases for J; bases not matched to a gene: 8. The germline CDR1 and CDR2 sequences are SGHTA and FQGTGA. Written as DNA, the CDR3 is TGTGCCAGCAGACTTGACAGGGGCCTGTACAATGAGCAGTTCTTC. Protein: CASRLDRGLYNEQFF.

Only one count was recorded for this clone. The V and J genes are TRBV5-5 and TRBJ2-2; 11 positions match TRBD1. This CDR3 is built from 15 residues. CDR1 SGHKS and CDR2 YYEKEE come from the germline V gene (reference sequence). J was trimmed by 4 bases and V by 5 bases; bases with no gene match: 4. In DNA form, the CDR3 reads TGTGCCAGCAGGCCAGGACAGGGGGCCACCGGGGAGCTGTTTTTT. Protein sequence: CASRPGQGATGELFF.

CDR3 loop: CASSLGGLLSHEQYF. CDR3 bases: TGCGCCAGCAGCCTAGGAGGCCTTCTCAGCCACGAGCAGTACTTC. The chain carries TRBV5-1 and TRBJ2-7; maybe TRBD2 (5 bases). Trimming left V 4 bases short and J 5 bases short, with 19 bases between. The CDR3 length is 15 residues. CDR1 SGHRS and CDR2 YFSETQ come from the germline V gene.